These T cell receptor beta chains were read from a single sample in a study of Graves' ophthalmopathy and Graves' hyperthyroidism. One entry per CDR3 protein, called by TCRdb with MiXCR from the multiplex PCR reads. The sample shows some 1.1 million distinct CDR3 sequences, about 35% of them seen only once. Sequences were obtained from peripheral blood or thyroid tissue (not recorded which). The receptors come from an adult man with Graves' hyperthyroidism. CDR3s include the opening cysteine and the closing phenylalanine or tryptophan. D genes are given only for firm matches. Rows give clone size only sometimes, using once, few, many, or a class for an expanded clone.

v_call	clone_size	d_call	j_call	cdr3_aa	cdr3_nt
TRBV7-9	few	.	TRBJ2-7	CASFRLYEQYF	TGTGCCAGCTTTCGCCTCTACGAGCAGTACTTC
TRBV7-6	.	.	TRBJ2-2	CASSFPTQDTTGELFF	TGTGCCAGCAGCTTCCCTACACAGGACACCACCGGGGAGCTGTTTTTT
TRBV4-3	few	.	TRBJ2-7	CASSQEGGLYEQYF	TGCGCCAGCAGCCAAGAGGGGGGGCTATACGAGCAGTACTTC
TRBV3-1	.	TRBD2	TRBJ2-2	CASSQASPSGRTGELFF	TGTGCCAGCAGCCAAGCTTCCCCTAGCGGGAGAACCGGGGAGCTGTTTTTT
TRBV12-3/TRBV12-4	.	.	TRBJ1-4	CASSPLDRNEKLFF	TGTGCCAGCAGTCCCCTAGACAGGAATGAAAAACTGTTTTTT
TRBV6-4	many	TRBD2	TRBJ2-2	CASSPLAGNTGELFF	TGTGCCAGCAGTCCCCTAGCGGGGAACACCGGGGAGCTGTTTTTT
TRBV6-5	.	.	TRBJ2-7	CASNHPGSSYEQYF	TGTGCCAGCAACCACCCAGGGAGTTCCTACGAGCAGTACTTC
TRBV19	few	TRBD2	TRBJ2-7	CASRKLAGDSHEQYF	TGTGCCAGTAGGAAACTAGCGGGAGATTCCCACGAGCAGTACTTC
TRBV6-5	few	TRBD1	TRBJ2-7	CASSYTRTGAYEQYF	TGTGCCAGCAGTTACACGCGAACAGGGGCCTACGAGCAGTACTTC
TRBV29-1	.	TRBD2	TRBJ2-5	CSVGRGSLTETQYF	TGCAGCGTTGGGCGGGGGAGCCTCACCGAGACCCAGTACTTC
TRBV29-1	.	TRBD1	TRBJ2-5	CSVGDRSRETQYF	TGCAGCGTTGGGGACAGGTCGCGAGAGACCCAGTACTTC
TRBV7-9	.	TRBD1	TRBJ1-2	CASSPTGAAIYGYTF	TGTGCCAGCAGCCCGACAGGGGCCGCGATATATGGCTACACCTTC
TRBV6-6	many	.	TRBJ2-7	CASSNRDGGYEQYF	TGTGCCAGCAGTAACCGGGACGGCGGCTACGAGCAGTACTTC
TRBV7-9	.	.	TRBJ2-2	CASSESRVNTGELFF	TGTGCCAGCAGTGAAAGCAGGGTAAACACCGGGGAGCTGTTTTTT
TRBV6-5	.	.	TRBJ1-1	CASSYSARMPGEAFF	TGTGCCAGCAGTTACTCCGCCAGGATGCCCGGTGAAGCTTTCTTT
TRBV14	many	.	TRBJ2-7	CASSHRTVAFQYF	TGTGCCAGCAGCCACCGGACAGTCGCCTTCCAGTACTTC
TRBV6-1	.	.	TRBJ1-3	CASSRGQNSGNTIYF	TGTGCCAGCAGCCGTGGACAGAACTCTGGAAACACCATATATTTT
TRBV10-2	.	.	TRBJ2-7	CASSDLSGNSYEQYF	TGCGCCAGCAGTGATTTGAGCGGAAATTCCTACGAGCAGTACTTC
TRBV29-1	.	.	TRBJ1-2	CSVRPGTSGSSTF	TGCAGCGTGAGGCCCGGGACTAGCGGGAGTAGTACCTTC
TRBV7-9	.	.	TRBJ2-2	CASSNTPGTPTGELFF	TGTGCCAGCAGCAATACCCCCGGGACCCCGACCGGGGAGCTGTTTTTT
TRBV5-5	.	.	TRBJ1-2	CASKATGVSYTF	TGTGCCAGCAAGGCTACAGGCGTAAGCTACACCTTC
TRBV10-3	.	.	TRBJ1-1	CAIRAGTEAFF	TGTGCCATCAGGGCCGGGACGGAAGCTTTCTTT
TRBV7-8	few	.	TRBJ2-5	CASSLAGAGGETQYF	TGTGCCAGCAGCTTGGCCGGGGCCGGGGGAGAGACCCAGTACTTC
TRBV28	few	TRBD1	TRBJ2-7	CASSPPGQGTVEQYF	TGTGCCAGCAGTCCGCCGGGACAGGGGACGGTCGAGCAGTACTTC
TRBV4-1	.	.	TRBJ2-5	CASSQGSHIVGPRETQYF	TGCGCCAGCAGCCAAGGAAGCCACATCGTGGGGCCGCGAGAGACCCAGTACTTC
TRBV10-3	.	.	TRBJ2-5	CAIGTLAEQETQYF	TGTGCCATCGGGACTCTAGCCGAACAAGAGACCCAGTACTTC
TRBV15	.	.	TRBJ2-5	CATSIIQGTGGIETQYF	TGTGCCACCAGCATCATACAGGGGACCGGGGGAATCGAGACCCAGTACTTC
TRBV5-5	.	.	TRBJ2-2	CASSLLQDGELFF	TGTGCCAGCAGCTTGTTACAGGACGGGGAGCTGTTTTTT
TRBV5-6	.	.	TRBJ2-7	CASSLLDYEQYF	TGTGCCAGCAGCTTGCTCGATTACGAGCAGTACTTC
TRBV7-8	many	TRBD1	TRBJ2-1	CASSSEAGGTLDNEQFF	TGTGCCAGCAGCTCAGAGGCAGGGGGCACGTTGGACAATGAGCAGTTCTTC
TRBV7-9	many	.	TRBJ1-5	CASSTTGRQPQHF	TGTGCCAGCAGCACAACAGGGCGCCAGCCCCAGCATTTT
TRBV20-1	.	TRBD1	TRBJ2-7	CSARAGTGTYEQYF	TGCAGTGCTAGGGCCGGGACAGGCACCTACGAGCAGTACTTC
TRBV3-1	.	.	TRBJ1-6	CASSQDVGGRTPLHF	TGTGCCAGCAGCCAAGATGTTGGGGGGAGGACACCCCTCCACTTT
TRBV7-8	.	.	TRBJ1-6	CASSPPRFNSPLHF	TGTGCCAGCAGCCCGCCGAGGTTTAATTCACCCCTCCACTTT
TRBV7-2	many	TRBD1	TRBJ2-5	CASSLQTGNQETQYF	TGTGCCAGCAGCTTACAGACAGGGAACCAAGAGACCCAGTACTTC
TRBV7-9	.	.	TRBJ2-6	CASSRHFSGANVLTF	TGTGCCAGCAGTAGACACTTTTCTGGGGCCAACGTCCTGACTTTC
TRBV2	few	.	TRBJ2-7	CASRIIQGSIGEQYF	TGTGCCAGCAGAATAATACAGGGCTCCATCGGTGAGCAGTACTTC